This T cell receptor (beta chain) was identified in a study of blood T cells in healthy people across ages (dated by TCRdb to between 2015 and 2017). Background on the whole study: In model experiments, template switching captured roughly one uniquely barcoded TCR beta cDNA molecule for every two T cells. Using deep sequencing normalized with unique cDNA molecular identifiers, the study measured how TCR beta repertoire diversity changes with age. Using the same blood draw, the study looked at two additional independent replicas of 1 million unique cDNA reads for two donors, one aged 18 to 30 and the other aged 80 or older. To avoid experimental bias, donors of different ages were distributed randomly across sequencing lanes. The donors were split into four age groups: young (average about 15 years), middle-aged (roughly 39), aged (approximately 59) and long-lived (roughly 88). Results the study describes overall, beyond this receptor: Estimates of total diversity from one million sequenced T cells were regarded as lower bounds and underestimates. Donor CMV infection status was unknown, potentially confounding age-related changes in expanded clonotypes. The percentage of naive T cells measured by flow cytometry correlated strongly with observed TCR beta diversity. Compared with the aged group, the long-lived group had more naive CD4+ T cells, fewer expanded clones and increased TCR diversity, suggesting age selection. Observed TCR beta diversity per million T cells fell roughly linearly with age, and a significant reduction was already apparent by age about 38. Since profiling was done on bulk unsorted PBMCs, naive and antigen-experienced compartments could not be conclusively compared.

The method behind the library was 5' RACE. Sequencer: Illumina HiSeq 2500. A second PCR of about 7 to 12 cycles was run with a J-beta primer mix and a sample-barcoded 5' primer. Each TCR beta cDNA molecule received a unique molecular identifier from a template-switch 5' adaptor carrying 12 random nucleotides. Each sample yielded at least 3 million CDR3-containing paired-end reads. All of the RNA was converted into first-strand cDNA using the Mint cDNA synthesis kit, with a TRBC-specific oligonucleotide serving as the primer. Following uracil-DNA glycosylase treatment, a first 18-cycle PCR with universal primers M1SS and BC2_uni_R was performed on all cDNA. The study's processing was this. For normalization, 1 million high-quality reads, each with a distinct molecular identifier, were randomly selected from each sample. Reads with shared molecular identifiers were discarded instead of being binned into consensus sequences. MiTCR, with a Q25 quality threshold and the strictest error-elimination algorithm, was used for CDR3 identification, clonotype clustering and error correction. A nonparametric unseen species model with Euler transformation was used to estimate lower-bound total TCR beta diversity. TCRdb trimmed public reads at Q25 via fastp, called clones via MiXCR and kept in-frame beta chains. Identical CDR3 protein sequences are pooled into one entry, listed with their most common genes and DNA. TCRdb, not the original authors, processed these V and J calls. The sample table lists about 1.7 million distinct CDR3 sequences, roughly 27% of them with a count of one. The leading ten clones occupy 6.5% to 8.5% of the sample.

Donors were around 37 systemically healthy Caucasian individuals from Russia aged roughly 6 to 90 years. Each donor gave about 9.7 milliliters of peripheral blood, drawn into EDTA-treated Vacutainer tubes. Ficoll-Paque density-gradient centrifugation was used to isolate PBMCs, with at least 6.5 million obtained per sample. Total RNA, at least 5 micrograms per sample, was extracted from PBMCs with Trizol reagent. For every donor, flow cytometry on a PBMC aliquot measured the percentage of naive CD45RAhigh/CD27high T cells. A word on this clonotype: Its antigen is unknown. Nothing much larger sits one base from this clone, and base qualities are not available.

The receptor was derived from a woman in her twenties or thirties in good health. Input material: blood.

The DNA sequence is as follows: TGCAGCGTTGTCTCCCAGGGAGAAAAACTGTTTTTT. Translated, this is CSVVSQGEKLFF. The sequence links TRBV29-1 to TRBJ1-4, and TRBD1 may be the D gene, going by 5 matching bases. The CDR3 sequence holds 12 residues, the cysteine and phenylalanine included. Of the read, only the CDR3 DNA is kept; its 36 bases are in frame from base 1. The CDR1 and CDR2 encoded by the germline V gene are SQVTM and ANQGSEA. V is pared back by 4 bases and J by 8 bases, with 11 bases lying between the germline termini.